These 22 T cell receptor beta chains originate from one sample sequenced in a study of identical twins. TCRdb reprocessed the 5' RACE reads with MiXCR, giving one entry per CDR3 protein. The table records more than 600,000 distinct CDR3 sequences, 15% to 20% of them present only once. This same sample was also taken into another study, of T cells expressing NK-cell markers.

Material: PBMCs. These TCRs come from a woman aged 18-35 years in good health.

V gene TRBV29-1 combines with J gene TRBJ2-5; TRBD1 agrees at 8 bases. The CDR3 consists of 13 residues. V gave up 2 bases and J gave up 5 bases; unmatched junction bases: 4. CDR1 is SQVTM, CDR2 ANQGSEA, per germline. The CDR3 spells CSVEQGAGETQYF. CDR3 nucleotides: TGCAGCGTTGAACAGGGGGCTGGGGAGACCCAGTACTTC. Together with reference TRBV29-1 and TRBJ2-5, the CDR3 gives the full variable domain: SAVISQKPSRDICQRGTSLTIQCQVDSQVTMMFWYRQQPGQSLTLIATANQGSEATYESGFVIDKFPISRPNLTFSTLTVSNMSPEDSSIYLCSVEQGAGETQYFGPGTRLLVL.

This clonotype was seen only a few times. V and J are TRBV10-3 and TRBJ1-5; D gene ambiguous. V was clipped by 0 bases and J by 4 bases, with 4 bases between them. Germline CDR1 and CDR2: ENHRY and SYGVKD. The CDR3 loop spans 13 amino acids. The CDR3 loop is CAISESANQPQHF. The CDR3 nucleotides are TGTGCCATCAGTGAGTCGGCAAATCAGCCCCAGCATTTT.

This clonotype was picked up a small number of times. The chain employs TRBV6-1 and TRBJ1-1; the D gene is possibly TRBD1 (6 bases). The CDR3 runs to 17 residues. V was trimmed by 5 bases and J by 1 base, leaving 20 bases between them. The germline V gene has CDR1 MNHNS and CDR2 SASEGT. In DNA form, the CDR3 reads TGTGCCAGCAGTACCCCGGGTATGGGGGGCACGAACACTGAAGCTTTCTTT. This codes for CASSTPGMGGTNTEAFF.

The chain is built from TRBV14 and TRBJ2-5; no reliable D call. Germline loops: CDR1 SGHDN, CDR2 FVKESK. The V gene lost 4 bases and the J gene lost 5 bases, with 8 bases spanning the gap. CDR3 length: 12 residues. The CDR3 sequence: CASSRSWETQYF. The CDR3 DNA reads as TGTGCCAGCAGCCGCTCCTGGGAGACCCAGTACTTC.

This clonotype turned up a few times. The gene calls are TRBV6-6 and TRBJ1-1; D gene unclear. The CDR3 sequence is 13 residues long. Germline CDR1 and CDR2: MNHNY and SVGAGI (reference sequence). V was clipped by 7 bases and J by 0 bases, with 9 bases between them. The CDR3 here is CASKVELNTEAFF. The DNA of the CDR3 is TGTGCCAGCAAAGTGGAGTTGAACACTGAAGCTTTCTTT.

The chain couples TRBV5-1 to TRBJ2-1; possible D gene TRBD2, 5 bases. The CDR3 is made up of 15 amino acids. Per germline, CDR1 SGHRS and CDR2 YFSETQ. Trimming cost V 2 bases and J 2 bases, with 11 bases left between them. The CDR3 sequence: CASSFETTTYNEQFF. Here the CDR3 DNA reads TGCGCCAGCAGCTTCGAGACTACAACCTACAATGAGCAGTTCTTC.

J is TRBJ2-7 and V is TRBV5-1; no clear D gene. The CDR3 runs 15 residues. CDR1 and CDR2 from the germline V gene are SGHRS and YFSETQ. V was pared by 2 bases and J by 2 bases, with 14 bases between. The CDR3 DNA reads as TGCGCCAGCAGCTTCTATTCGGGCAGCACCTACGAGCAGTACTTC. Translated, it gives CASSFYSGSTYEQYF.

This chain links TRBV6-1 with TRBJ2-3; D is perhaps TRBD1 (6 bases). Looked up from germline, CDR1 is MNHNS and CDR2 is SASEGT. Trimming pared 5 bases from V and 6 bases from J, leaving 21 bases between. The CDR3 is 16 residues long. CDR3 nucleotide sequence: TGTGCCAGCAGTCCCCGCCCGGGACATCCCGTGGATACGCAGTATTTT. As protein: CASSPRPGHPVDTQYF.

This clonotype was picked up many times. The genes are TRBV10-1 and TRBJ2-3; 11 bases match TRBD2. The J segment lost 8 bases and the V segment lost 3 bases, leaving 7 bases of the junction unmatched. Germline assignment: CDR1 WNHNN and CDR2 SYGVQD (reference sequence). The CDR3 loop spans 15 amino acids. CDR3 sequence reads: CASSDGTSGQSTQYF. The CDR3 DNA reads TGCGCCAGCAGTGACGGGACTAGCGGCCAAAGTACGCAGTATTTT.

The chain is built from TRBV5-1 and TRBJ2-2; no clear D gene. The germline V gene encodes CDR1 SGHRS and CDR2 YFSETQ. The ends were cut back, 4 bases at V and 3 bases at J, with 10 bases in the middle. The CDR3 runs 14 residues. CDR3 region: CASSQTWDTGELFF. The DNA for the CDR3 is TGCGCCAGCAGCCAAACGTGGGACACCGGGGAGCTGTTTTTT. The whole variable domain, filled in from reference TRBV5-1 and TRBJ2-2, reads KAGVTQTPRYLIKTRGQQVTLSCSPISGHRSVSWYQQTPGQGLQFLFEYFSETQRNKGNFPGRFSGRQFSNSRSEMNVSTLELGDSALYLCASSQTWDTGELFFGEGSRLTVL.

V gene TRBV12-3 or TRBV12-4 combines with J gene TRBJ1-1; no clear D gene. Trimming stripped 7 bases from V and 2 bases from J, with 14 bases between. This CDR3 comprises 14 residues. The CDR3 protein is CASKPPRANTEAFF. The CDR3 DNA follows: TGTGCCAGCAAACCACCCCGGGCTAACACTGAAGCTTTCTTT.

The chain combines TRBV24-1 with TRBJ2-2; D might be TRBD1 (6 bases). This CDR3 is 16 amino acids long. V lost 3 bases and J 0 bases, leaving 10 bases between the germline ends. CDR1 and CDR2 from the germline V gene are KGHDR and SFDVKD. The CDR3 nucleotides are TGTGCCACCAGTGATCCAACAGGGTCGAACACCGGGGAGCTGTTTTTT. Translating it yields CATSDPTGSNTGELFF.

This chain connects TRBV20-1 to TRBJ2-7; 11 bases align to TRBD2. This CDR3 spans 15 amino acids. The germline V gene has CDR1 DFQATT and CDR2 SNEGSKA (reference sequence). Trimming at V came to 6 bases and at J to 3 bases, leaving 10 bases not matched to a gene. CDR3 sequence reads: CSAPPRLAGNYEQYF. The DNA of the CDR3 is TGCAGTGCCCCCCCCAGACTAGCGGGGAACTACGAGCAGTACTTC.

This rearrangement joins TRBV11-2 to TRBJ2-7; D unclear. This CDR3 has 15 amino acids. V lost 1 base to trimming and J lost 0 bases, with 10 bases between them. The germline V gene encodes CDR1 SGHAT and CDR2 FQNNGV. The DNA of the CDR3 is TGTGCCAGCAGCTTAGGGTGGGCGGTCTCCTACGAGCAGTACTTC. It codes for CASSLGWAVSYEQYF.

This clonotype was seen a few times. The chain links TRBV2 to TRBJ1-1; D is ambiguous. The length of the CDR3 is 13 residues. Per the germline V gene, CDR1 is SNHLY and CDR2 is FYNNEI. Deletions cut 8 bases from V and 0 bases from J, with 10 bases between. CDR3 in DNA: TGTGCCAGCCGCCCCTCCCTGAACACTGAAGCTTTCTTT. Protein: CASRPSLNTEAFF.

The rearrangement links TRBV7-9 to TRBJ2-7; D is possibly TRBD2 (6 bases). V was pared by 5 bases and J by 7 bases, with 21 bases between. In germline, CDR1 is SEHNR, CDR2 FQNEAQ (reference sequence). CDR3 length: 15 amino acids. The CDR3 nucleotides read TGTGCCAGCAGCAAGGCGGGGACTCAGGCGGGAGAGCAGTACTTC. It specifies CASSKAGTQAGEQYF. The whole variable domain, filled in from reference TRBV7-9 and TRBJ2-7, reads DTGVSQNPRHKITKRGQNVTFRCDPISEHNRLYWYRQTLGQGPEFLTYFQNEAQLEKSRLLSDRFSAERPKGSFSTLEIQRTEQGDSAMYLCASSKAGTQAGEQYFGPGTRLTVT.

The chain links TRBV12-3 or TRBV12-4 to TRBJ1-1, with D perhaps TRBD1 (5 bases). The CDR3 runs to 14 residues. V was pared by 1 base and J by 5 bases, with 11 bases between. This chain's CDR3 is CASSLDRRGTEAFF. The CDR3 coding sequence is TGTGCCAGCAGTTTAGACCGCCGGGGGACTGAAGCTTTCTTT.

The chain carries TRBV29-1 and TRBJ2-5; D is tentatively TRBD1 or TRBD2 (6 bases each). The CDR3 loop spans 15 amino acids. Trimming pared 8 bases from V and 5 bases from J, leaving 24 bases between. Per germline, CDR1 SQVTM and CDR2 ANQGSEA. This CDR3 reads CSLRRGLDRWETQYF. CDR3 nucleotides: TGCAGCTTGCGACGGGGGCTAGACAGGTGGGAGACCCAGTACTTC.

This clonotype was detected many times. This chain joins TRBV7-9 and TRBJ1-4, with 9 bases lining up with TRBD1. The CDR3 extends over 13 amino acids. Germline values: CDR1 SEHNR, CDR2 FQNEAQ (reference sequence). The V gene end was trimmed by 5 bases and the J gene end by 8 bases; junction bases not matched to a gene: 3. The CDR3 region is CASSRDREEKLFF. The CDR3 DNA sequence: TGTGCCAGCAGCCGGGACAGGGAGGAAAAACTGTTTTTT. Together with reference TRBV7-9 and TRBJ1-4, the CDR3 gives the full variable domain: DTGVSQNPRHKITKRGQNVTFRCDPISEHNRLYWYRQTLGQGPEFLTYFQNEAQLEKSRLLSDRFSAERPKGSFSTLEIQRTEQGDSAMYLCASSRDREEKLFFGSGTQLSVL.

This clonotype was seen a handful of times. V gene TRBV23-1 combines with J gene TRBJ2-1; a possible D gene is TRBD1 (6 bases). TRBV23-1 falls under the ORF class, with uncertain function. With 8 bases removed from V and 0 bases from J, the gap between germline ends came to 20 bases. The CDR3 is 17 residues long. This CDR3 reads CASLTGAGGGSYNEQFF. Here the CDR3 DNA reads TGCGCCAGCCTGACAGGTGCGGGTGGAGGCTCCTACAATGAGCAGTTCTTC.

The chain joins TRBV5-1 to TRBJ2-7, with D perhaps TRBD2 (8 bases). From germline, CDR1 is SGHRS and CDR2 YFSETQ. The CDR3 length is 16 residues. The V end lost 4 bases, the J end lost 2 bases, and 19 bases lay between the germline ends. DNA of the CDR3: TGCGCCAGCAGCCCGGGGGGGACAGTTCGCGCCTACGAGCAGTACTTC. Translation: CASSPGGTVRAYEQYF. Complete variable domain (other parts from reference TRBV5-1 and TRBJ2-7): KAGVTQTPRYLIKTRGQQVTLSCSPISGHRSVSWYQQTPGQGLQFLFEYFSETQRNKGNFPGRFSGRQFSNSRSEMNVSTLELGDSALYLCASSPGGTVRAYEQYFGPGTRLTVT.

This chain uses TRBV5-1 with TRBJ2-3; the match to TRBD2 covers 11 bases. V shed 4 bases, J shed 5 bases, and the junction held 12 bases outside the gene matches. Germline CDR1 and CDR2: SGHRS and YFSETQ. The CDR3 contains 17 residues. The CDR3 DNA follows: TGCGCCAGCAGCCGACAAAGGCTAGCGGGAGGTGGAGATACGCAGTATTTT. This encodes CASSRQRLAGGGDTQYF.